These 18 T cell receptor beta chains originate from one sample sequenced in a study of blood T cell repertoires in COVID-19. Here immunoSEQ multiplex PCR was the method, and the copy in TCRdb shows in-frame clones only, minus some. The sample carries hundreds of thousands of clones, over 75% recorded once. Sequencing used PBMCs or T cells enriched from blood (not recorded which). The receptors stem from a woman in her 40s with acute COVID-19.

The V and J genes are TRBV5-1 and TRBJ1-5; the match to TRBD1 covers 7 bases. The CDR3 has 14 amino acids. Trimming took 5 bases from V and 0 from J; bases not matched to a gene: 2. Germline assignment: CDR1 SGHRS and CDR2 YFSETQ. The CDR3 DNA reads TGCGCCAGCAGTACAGGGGATAGCAATCAGCCCCAGCATTTT. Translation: CASSTGDSNQPQHF. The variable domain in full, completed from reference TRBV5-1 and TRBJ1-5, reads KAGVTQTPRYLIKTRGQQVTLSCSPISGHRSVSWYQQTPGQGLQFLFEYFSETQRNKGNFPGRFSGRQFSNSRSEMNVSTLELGDSALYLCASSTGDSNQPQHFGDGTRLSIL.

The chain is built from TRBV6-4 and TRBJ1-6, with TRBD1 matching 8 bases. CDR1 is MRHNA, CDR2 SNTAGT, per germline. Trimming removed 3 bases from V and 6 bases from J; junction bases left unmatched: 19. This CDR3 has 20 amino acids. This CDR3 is CASSDVMFIWGQVSNSPLHF. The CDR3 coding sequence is TGTGCCAGCAGTGATGTGATGTTTATCTGGGGACAGGTGAGTAATTCACCCCTCCACTTT.

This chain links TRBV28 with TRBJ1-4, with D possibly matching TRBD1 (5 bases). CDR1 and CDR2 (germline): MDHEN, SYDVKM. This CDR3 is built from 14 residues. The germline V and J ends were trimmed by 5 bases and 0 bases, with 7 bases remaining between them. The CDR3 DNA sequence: TGTGCCAGCAGTCAGGGTGCAACTAATGAAAAACTGTTTTTT. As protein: CASSQGATNEKLFF.

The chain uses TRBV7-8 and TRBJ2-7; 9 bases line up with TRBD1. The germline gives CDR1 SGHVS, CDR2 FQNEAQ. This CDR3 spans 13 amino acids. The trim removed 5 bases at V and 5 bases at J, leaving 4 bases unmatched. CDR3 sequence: CASSIQGANEQYF. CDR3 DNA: TGTGCCAGCAGCATACAGGGGGCTAACGAGCAGTACTTC.

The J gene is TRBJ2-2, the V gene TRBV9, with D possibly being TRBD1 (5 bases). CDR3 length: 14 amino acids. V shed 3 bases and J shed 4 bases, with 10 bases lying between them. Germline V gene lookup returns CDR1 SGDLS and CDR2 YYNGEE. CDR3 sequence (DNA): TGTGCCAGCAGCGAGCAGGGAACCACCGGGGAGCTGTTTTTT. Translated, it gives CASSEQGTTGELFF.

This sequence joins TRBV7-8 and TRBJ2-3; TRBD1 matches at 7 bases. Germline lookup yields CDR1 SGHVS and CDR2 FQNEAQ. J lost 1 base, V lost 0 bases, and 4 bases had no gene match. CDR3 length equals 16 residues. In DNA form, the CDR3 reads TGTGCCAGCAGCTTAGCCGACAGGGCCGGCACAGATACGCAGTATTTT. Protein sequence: CASSLADRAGTDTQYF.

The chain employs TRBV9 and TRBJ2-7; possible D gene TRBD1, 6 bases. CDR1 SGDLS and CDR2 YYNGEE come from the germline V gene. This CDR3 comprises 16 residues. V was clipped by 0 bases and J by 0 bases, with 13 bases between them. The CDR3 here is CASSVGASGASYEQYF. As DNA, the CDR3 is TGTGCCAGCAGCGTAGGGGCCTCAGGGGCCTCCTACGAGCAGTACTTC.

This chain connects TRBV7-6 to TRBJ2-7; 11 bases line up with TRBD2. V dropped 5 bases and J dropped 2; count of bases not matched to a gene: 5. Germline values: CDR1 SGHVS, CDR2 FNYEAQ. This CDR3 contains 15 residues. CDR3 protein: CASSPTSGTPYEQYF. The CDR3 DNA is TGTGCCAGCAGCCCGACTAGCGGGACCCCCTACGAGCAGTACTTC.

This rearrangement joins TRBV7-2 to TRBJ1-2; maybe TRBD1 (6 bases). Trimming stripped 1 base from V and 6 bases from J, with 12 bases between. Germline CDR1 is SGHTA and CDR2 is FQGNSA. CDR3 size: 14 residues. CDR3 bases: TGTGCCAGCAGCTTAGGGCTGGGGGCGGATGGCTACACCTTC. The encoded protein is CASSLGLGADGYTF.

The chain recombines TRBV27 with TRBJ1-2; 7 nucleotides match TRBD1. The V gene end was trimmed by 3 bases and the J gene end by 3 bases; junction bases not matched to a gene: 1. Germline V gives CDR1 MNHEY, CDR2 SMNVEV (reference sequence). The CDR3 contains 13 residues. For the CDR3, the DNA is TGTGCCAGCAGTTTTACAGGGGACTATGGCTACACCTTC. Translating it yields CASSFTGDYGYTF.

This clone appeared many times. The CDR3 DNA is TGTGCCAGTAGTATAGACCCAGACTGGAGGGGAACTAATGAAAAACTGTTTTTT. This codes for CASSIDPDWRGTNEKLFF. J is TRBJ1-4 and V is TRBV19; possibly TRBD1 for D (5 bases). CDR3 size: 18 residues. With 0 bases removed from V and 1 base from J, the gap between germline ends came to 15 bases. CDR1 is LNHDA and CDR2 is SQIVND in the germline V gene (reference sequence).

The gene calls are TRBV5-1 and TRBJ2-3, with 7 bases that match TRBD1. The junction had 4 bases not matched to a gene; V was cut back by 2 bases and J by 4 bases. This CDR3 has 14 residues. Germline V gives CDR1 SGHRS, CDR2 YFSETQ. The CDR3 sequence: CASSFTTGPDTQYF. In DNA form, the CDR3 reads TGCGCCAGCAGCTTCACGACAGGGCCAGATACGCAGTATTTT.

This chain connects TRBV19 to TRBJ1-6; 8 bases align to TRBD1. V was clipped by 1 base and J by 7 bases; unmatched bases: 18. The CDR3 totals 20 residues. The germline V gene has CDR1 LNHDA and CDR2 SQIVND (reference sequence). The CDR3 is CASSIVWGGQASTWNSPLHF. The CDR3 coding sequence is TGTGCCAGTAGTATAGTCTGGGGGGGACAGGCATCGACTTGGAATTCACCCCTCCACTTT.

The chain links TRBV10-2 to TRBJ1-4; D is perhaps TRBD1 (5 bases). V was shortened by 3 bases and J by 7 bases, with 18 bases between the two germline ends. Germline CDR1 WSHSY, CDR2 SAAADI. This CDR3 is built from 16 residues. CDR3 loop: CASSDPWGLGGEKLFF. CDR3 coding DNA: TGCGCCAGCAGTGATCCGTGGGGACTGGGGGGTGAAAAACTGTTTTTT.

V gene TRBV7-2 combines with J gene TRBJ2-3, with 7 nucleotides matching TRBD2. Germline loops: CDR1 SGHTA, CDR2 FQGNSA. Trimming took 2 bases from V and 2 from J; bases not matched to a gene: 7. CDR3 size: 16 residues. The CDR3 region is CASSLHGGSDTDTQYF. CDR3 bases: TGTGCCAGCAGCTTACACGGCGGGAGTGACACAGATACGCAGTATTTT.

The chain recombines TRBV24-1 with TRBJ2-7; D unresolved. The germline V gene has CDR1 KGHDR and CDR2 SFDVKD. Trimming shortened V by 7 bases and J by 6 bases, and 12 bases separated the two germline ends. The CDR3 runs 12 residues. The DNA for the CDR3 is TGTGCCACCAGCGAACCTAGAGGCGAGCAGTACTTC. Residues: CATSEPRGEQYF.

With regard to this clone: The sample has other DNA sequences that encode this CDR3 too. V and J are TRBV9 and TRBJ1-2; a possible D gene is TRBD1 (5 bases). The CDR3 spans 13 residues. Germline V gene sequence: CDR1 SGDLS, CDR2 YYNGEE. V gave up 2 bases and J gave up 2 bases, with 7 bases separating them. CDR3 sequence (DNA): TGTGCCAGCAGCGTCAACAGGAACTATGGCTACACCTTC. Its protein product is CASSVNRNYGYTF.

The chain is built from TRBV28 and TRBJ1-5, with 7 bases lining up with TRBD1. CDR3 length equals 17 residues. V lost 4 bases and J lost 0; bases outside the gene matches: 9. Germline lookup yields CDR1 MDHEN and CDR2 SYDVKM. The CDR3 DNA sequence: TGTGCCAGCAGTTCCCAATGGGGACAGTATAGCAATCAGCCCCAGCATTTT. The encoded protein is CASSSQWGQYSNQPQHF.